The TCR beta chain under discussion was sequenced for a study of CD8 T cells in Susac syndrome. This clonotype occurred a few times. Its antigen is undetermined. Study findings and constraints: In its TCR sequencing and HLA analysis, the study acknowledged that the number of individuals was relatively small.

Sequencing of TCR beta was performed on blood CD8+ and CD4+ T cells. Negative isolation yielded the CD8+ and CD4+ T cells, while FACS enriched the TEMRA cells. The length of the CDR3 is 14 residues. CDR1 and CDR2 (germline): MNHEY, SMNVEV (reference sequence). V shed 6 bases and J shed 4 bases, with 12 bases lying between them. Random hexamers were used to reverse transcribe the RNA input (0.5 to 1 ug). A multiplex approach, immunoSEQ multiplex PCR, amplified TCR beta CDR3 across 54 Vbeta and 13 Jbeta. TCRdb processed the immunoSEQ multiplex PCR reads anew with MiXCR; each CDR3 protein has one entry. The data contain approximately 150,000 distinct CDR3 sequences, roughly 80% of them singletons.

This chain connects TRBV27 to TRBJ1-4; the D is unclear. The sequencing sample was made of CD8+ T cells from PBMCs. The origin of this receptor is a human donor with multiple sclerosis. CDR3 region: CASRRLGVNEKLFF. In DNA form, the CDR3 reads TGTGCCAGCAGACGATTGGGAGTTAATGAAAAACTGTTTTTT.